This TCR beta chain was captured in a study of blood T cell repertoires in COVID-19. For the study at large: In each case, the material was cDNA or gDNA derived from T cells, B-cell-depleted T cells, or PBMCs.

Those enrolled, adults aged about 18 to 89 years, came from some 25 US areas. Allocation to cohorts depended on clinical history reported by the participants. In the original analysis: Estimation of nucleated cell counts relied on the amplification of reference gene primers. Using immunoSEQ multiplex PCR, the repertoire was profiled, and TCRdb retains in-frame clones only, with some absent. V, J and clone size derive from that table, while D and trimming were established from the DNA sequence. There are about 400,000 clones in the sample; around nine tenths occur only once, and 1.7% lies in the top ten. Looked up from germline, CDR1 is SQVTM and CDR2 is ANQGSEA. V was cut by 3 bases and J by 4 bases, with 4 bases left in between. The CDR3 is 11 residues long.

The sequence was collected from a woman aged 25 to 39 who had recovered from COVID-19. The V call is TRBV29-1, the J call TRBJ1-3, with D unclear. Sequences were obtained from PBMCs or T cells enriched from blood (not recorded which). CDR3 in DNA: TGCAGCGTTGAGAGGGGAAACACCATATATTTT. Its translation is CSVERGNTIYF. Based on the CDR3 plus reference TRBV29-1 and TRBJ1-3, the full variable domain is SAVISQKPSRDICQRGTSLTIQCQVDSQVTMMFWYRQQPGQSLTLIATANQGSEATYESGFVIDKFPISRPNLTFSTLTVSNMSPEDSSIYLCSVERGNTIYFGEGSWLTVV.